The clone carrying this T cell receptor beta chain has only a few counts. The antigen is undetermined. TCRdb re-analysed the reads in MiXCR, keeping a single row per CDR3 protein. The sample includes a few hundred thousand distinct CDR3 sequences, about a sixth seen only once; the top ten take about 11%. This entry is derived from a study of T cell repertoires in cytomegalovirus infection. Study-wide context: An indication of both CMV infection and matching HLA type came from public TCR beta signatures.

Overall study findings and caveats: It was HLA-C-restricted CMV-specific TCR beta clonotypes that dominated the response ex vivo. Adding up the frequency of public TCR beta families identified people who carried CMV plus the relevant HLA.

Germline V gene sequence: CDR1 MNHEY, CDR2 SVGEGT. The V end was cut by 5 bases, the J end by 8 bases, with 15 bases between. The CDR3 loop spans 13 amino acids. This receptor was taken from a human donor in good health (CMV status not recorded). Some clones in this sample may be carry-over from other donors' samples. This chain connects TRBV6-2 or TRBV6-3 to TRBJ1-1; D is unclear. Sequenced sample: PBMCs. Here the CDR3 DNA reads TGTGCCAGCAGTCCCTTTGGGAGTCTAGAAGCTTTCTTT. The encoded protein is CASSPFGSLEAFF.